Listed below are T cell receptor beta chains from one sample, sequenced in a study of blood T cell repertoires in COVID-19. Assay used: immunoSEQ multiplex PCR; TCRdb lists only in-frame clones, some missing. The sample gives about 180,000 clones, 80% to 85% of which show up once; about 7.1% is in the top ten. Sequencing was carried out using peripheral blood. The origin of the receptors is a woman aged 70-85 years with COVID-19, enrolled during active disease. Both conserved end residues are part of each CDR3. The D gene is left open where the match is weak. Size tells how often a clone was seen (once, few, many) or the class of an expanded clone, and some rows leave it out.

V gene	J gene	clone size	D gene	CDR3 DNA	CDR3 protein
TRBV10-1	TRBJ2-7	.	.	TGCGCCAGGACCAGGCGGGGACCATACGAGCAGTACTTC	CARTRRGPYEQYF
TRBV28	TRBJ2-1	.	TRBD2	TGTGCCAGCAGGGAAACTAGCGGGAAGATCCATGAGCAGTTCTTC	CASRETSGKIHEQFF
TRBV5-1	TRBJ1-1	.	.	TGCGCCAGCAGGGGAGGGGGGACTGAAGCTTTCTTT	CASRGGGTEAFF
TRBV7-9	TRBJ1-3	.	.	TGTGCCAGCAGCTTAAATGGGGGCAGTCCGACTGGAAACACCATATATTTT	CASSLNGGSPTGNTIYF
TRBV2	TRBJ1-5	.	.	TGTGCCAGCAGGGAGGGACTTAGCAATCAGCCCCAGCATTTT	CASREGLSNQPQHF
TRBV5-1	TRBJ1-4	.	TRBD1	TGCGCCAGCAGCTTGGCCGCTGGCGAGGGGGCAAAACTGTTTTTT	CASSLAAGEGAKLFF
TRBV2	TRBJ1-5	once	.	TGTGCCAGCAGTGTCGGTAGCAATCAGCCCCAGCATTTT	CASSVGSNQPQHF
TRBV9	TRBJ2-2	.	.	TGTGCCAGCAGCGTAGACTTGTTCACCGGGGAGCTGTTTTTT	CASSVDLFTGELFF
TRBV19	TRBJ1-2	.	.	TGTGCCAGTAGTATTCGTCAGACTAACTATGGCTACACCTTC	CASSIRQTNYGYTF
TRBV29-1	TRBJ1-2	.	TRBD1	TGCAGCTTTGTGTTCCTGCGACAGGGAGACGGCTACACCTTC	CSFVFLRQGDGYTF
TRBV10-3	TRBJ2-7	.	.	TGTGCCATCAGGCAGGATCTGGTGGACGAGCAGTACTTC	CAIRQDLVDEQYF
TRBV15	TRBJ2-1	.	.	TGTGCCACCAGCAGGGGGGAGGCCGAACAGTTCTTC	CATSRGEAEQFF
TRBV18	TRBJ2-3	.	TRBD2	TGTGCCAGCTCACCACGCTTAGCGGGAGCTAGCACAGATACGCAGTATTTT	CASSPRLAGASTDTQYF
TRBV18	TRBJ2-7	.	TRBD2	TGTGCCAGCTCACCTACGGCTAGCGGGAGAGACTACGAGCAGTACTTC	CASSPTASGRDYEQYF
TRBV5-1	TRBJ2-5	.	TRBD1	TGCGCCAGCAGCTCGGGACAGCAAGAGACCCAGTACTTC	CASSSGQQETQYF
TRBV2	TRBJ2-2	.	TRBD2	TGTGCCAGCAGCGTCACCGGGACTAGCGGGACGGAGCTGTTTTTT	CASSVTGTSGTELFF
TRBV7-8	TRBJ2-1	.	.	TGTGCCAGCAGCTTATTAGGACAGCAATACAATGAGCAGTTCTTC	CASSLLGQQYNEQFF
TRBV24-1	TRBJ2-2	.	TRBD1	TGTGCCACCAGACCCAAGGACAGGGGGCCCGGGGAGCTGTTTTTT	CATRPKDRGPGELFF
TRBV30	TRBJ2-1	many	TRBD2	TGTGGTTTTAGCGGGAGGGTTTCCTACAATGAGCAGTTCTTC	CGFSGRVSYNEQFF
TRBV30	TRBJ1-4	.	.	TGTGCCTGGAGACAACAGACTAATGAAAAACTGTTTTTT	CAWRQQTNEKLFF
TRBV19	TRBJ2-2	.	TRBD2	TGTGCCACTTGGGAGGGCCTCACCGGGGAGCTGTTTTTT	CATWEGLTGELFF
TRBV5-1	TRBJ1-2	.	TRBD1	TGCGCCAGCAGCTTGGGACAGGGGCTGGGCTATGGCTACACCTTC	CASSLGQGLGYGYTF
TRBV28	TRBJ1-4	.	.	TGTGCCAGCAGTTTTGGGTCAGGTTTCCCTAATGAAAAACTGTTTTTT	CASSFGSGFPNEKLFF
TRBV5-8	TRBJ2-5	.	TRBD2	TGTGCCAGCAGCTCCGGGACTAGCGGGATGGGCCAAGAGACCCAGTACTTC	CASSSGTSGMGQETQYF
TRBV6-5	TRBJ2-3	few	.	TGTGCCAGCAGTCCGCCGACCCTAGGCACAGATACGCAGTATTTT	CASSPPTLGTDTQYF
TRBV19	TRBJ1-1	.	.	TGTGCCAGTACCAATAGAGGGAGGATCGAAGCTTTCTTT	CASTNRGRIEAFF
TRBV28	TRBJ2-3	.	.	TGTGCCAGCAACAGGCCTGGTAACACAGATACGCAGTATTTT	CASNRPGNTDTQYF
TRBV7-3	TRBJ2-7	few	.	TGTGCCAGCAGCGCTGAGCAGGGGTACGAGCAGTACTTC	CASSAEQGYEQYF
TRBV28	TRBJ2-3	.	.	TGTGCCAGCAGTTTGGCCAGACACACAGATACGCAGTATTTT	CASSLARHTDTQYF
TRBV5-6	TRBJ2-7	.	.	TGTGCCAGCGGCAGGGGCTACGAGCAGTACTTC	CASGRGYEQYF
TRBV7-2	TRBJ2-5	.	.	TGTGCCAGCAGCTTCCGGCAAGAGACCCAGTACTTC	CASSFRQETQYF
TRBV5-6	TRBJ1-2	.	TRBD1	TGTGCCAGCAGCTCGACAGGGCCCGGCTACACCTTC	CASSSTGPGYTF
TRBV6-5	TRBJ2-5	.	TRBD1	TGTGCCAGCAGCCTCGAACAGGGGGCAGGGGAGACCCAGTACTTC	CASSLEQGAGETQYF
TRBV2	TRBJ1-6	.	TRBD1	TGTGCCAGCAGTGAATACAGGGGGTATAATTCACCCCTCCACTTT	CASSEYRGYNSPLHF
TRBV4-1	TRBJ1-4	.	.	TGCGCCAGCAGCCAAGTAAGTTCTGGAGGGACCCACGGGAAACTGTTTTTT	CASSQVSSGGTHGKLFF
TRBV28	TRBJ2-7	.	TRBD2	TGTGCCAGCACTCCCAGCGGGAGAGCCTACGAGCAGTACTTC	CASTPSGRAYEQYF
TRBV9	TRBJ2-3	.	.	TGTGCCAGCAGCGTAGGGCCAGGGGCCACAGATACGCAGTATTTT	CASSVGPGATDTQYF
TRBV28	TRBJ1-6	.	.	TGTGCCAGCAGTCGAAATACAGGGTTCCGTTCATCCCTCCACTTT	CASSRNTGFRSSLHF
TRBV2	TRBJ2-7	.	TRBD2	TGTGCCAGCGGACGAGGACTAGCGGGAGTCGAGCAGTACTTC	CASGRGLAGVEQYF
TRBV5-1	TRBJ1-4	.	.	TGCGCCAGCAGCTTGGCGGGAACTCTGGGTGCGAAACTGTTTTTT	CASSLAGTLGAKLFF
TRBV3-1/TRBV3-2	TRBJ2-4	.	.	TGTGCCAGCAGCCAAGATGCAGGGAAAAACATTCAGTACTTC	CASSQDAGKNIQYF
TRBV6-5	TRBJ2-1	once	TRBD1	TGTGCCAGCAGTACCCAGACAGGGAGTATCAATGAGCAGTTCTTC	CASSTQTGSINEQFF
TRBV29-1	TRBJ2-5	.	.	TGCAGCGTTGAAACCCCCAGGAAACCTCAAGAGACCCAGTACTTC	CSVETPRKPQETQYF
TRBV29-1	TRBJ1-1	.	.	TGCAGCGTTGAAGATGAACCAGGGCGGGGCACTGAAGCTTTCTTT	CSVEDEPGRGTEAFF
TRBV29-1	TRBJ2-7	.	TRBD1	TGCAGCGTTACGGGGACAGGGGGTTCCACCTACGAGCAGTACTTC	CSVTGTGGSTYEQYF